This T cell receptor (beta chain) stems from a study of T cell responses to AZD1222 COVID-19 vaccine. Worth noting for this clone: What it recognizes is unknown.

The data were produced by immunoSEQ multiplex PCR, yet TCRdb's version contains in-frame clones alone and is incomplete. Altogether roughly 170,000 clones are present, around 92% being singletons, with the ten largest covering roughly 0.9%. Germline V gene lookup returns CDR1 LNHDA and CDR2 SQIVND (reference sequence). This CDR3 region has 18 residues. The V end was cut by 3 bases, the J end by 7 bases, with 25 bases between. General observations from the study: Donors were mostly white British, more females; clonal diversity possibly underestimated. Researchers report vaccine-associated CD4 TCRs spanning spike, with dominance at 160-218 and 743-854.

The chain employs TRBV19 and TRBJ1-5; D is ambiguous. The sequenced sample was peripheral blood, obtained on day 0 of AZD1222 vaccination. This TCR derives from an adult in good health. The CDR3 region is CASSIEGGRVPDPQPQHF. CDR3 nucleotides: TGTGCCAGTAGTATCGAGGGTGGGAGAGTCCCGGACCCGCAGCCCCAGCATTTT.